Only one count was recorded for the clone carrying this T cell receptor (beta chain). Assay: immunoSEQ multiplex PCR; the TCRdb copy retains only in-frame clones and omits some. Of under 250,000 clones listed, about four fifths are singletons. The CDR3 is 13 amino acids. The germline V gene encodes CDR1 MGHDK and CDR2 SYGVNS. V was trimmed by 3 bases and J by 5 bases, leaving 10 bases between them. Donors were grouped by their self-reported clinical history. The record originates from a study of blood T cell repertoires in COVID-19. The chain has TRBV25-1 and TRBJ1-2; D gene uncertain. Sequencing was carried out using PBMCs or T cells enriched from blood (not recorded which). The receptor was derived from a woman aged 40 to 49 with acute COVID-19. CDR3 bases: TGTGCCAGCAGTGAGAATTTGAGGTATGGCTACACCTTC. Translated, it gives CASSENLRYGYTF.